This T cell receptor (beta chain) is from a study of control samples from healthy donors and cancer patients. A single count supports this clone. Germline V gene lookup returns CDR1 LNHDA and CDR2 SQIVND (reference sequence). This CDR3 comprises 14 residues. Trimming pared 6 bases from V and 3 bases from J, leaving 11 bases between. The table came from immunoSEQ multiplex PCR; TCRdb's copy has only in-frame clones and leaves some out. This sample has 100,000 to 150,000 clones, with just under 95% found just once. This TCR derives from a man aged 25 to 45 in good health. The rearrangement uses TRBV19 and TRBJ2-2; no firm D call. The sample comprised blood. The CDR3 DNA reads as TGTGCCAGTAGCGGCGGACGGGACACCGGGGAGCTGTTTTTT. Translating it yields CASSGGRDTGELFF.